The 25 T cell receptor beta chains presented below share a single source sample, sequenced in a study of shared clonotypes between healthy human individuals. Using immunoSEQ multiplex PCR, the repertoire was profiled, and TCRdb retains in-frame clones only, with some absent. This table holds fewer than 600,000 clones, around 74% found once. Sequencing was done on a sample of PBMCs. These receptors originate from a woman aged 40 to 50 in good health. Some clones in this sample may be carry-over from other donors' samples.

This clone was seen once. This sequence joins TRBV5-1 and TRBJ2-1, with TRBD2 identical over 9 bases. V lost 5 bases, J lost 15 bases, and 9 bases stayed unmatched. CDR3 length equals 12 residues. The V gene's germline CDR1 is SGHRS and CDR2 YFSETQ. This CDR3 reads CASSVAGGPLFF. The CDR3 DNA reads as TGCGCCAGCAGTGTGGCGGGAGGGCCTTTGTTCTTC.

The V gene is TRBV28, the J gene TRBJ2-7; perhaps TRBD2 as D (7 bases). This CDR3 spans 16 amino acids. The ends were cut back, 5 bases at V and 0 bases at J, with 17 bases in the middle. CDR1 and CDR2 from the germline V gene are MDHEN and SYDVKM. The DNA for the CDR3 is TGTGCCAGCAGTACCCCGGGGGGCAAGAGCTCCTACGAGCAGTACTTC. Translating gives CASSTPGGKSSYEQYF.

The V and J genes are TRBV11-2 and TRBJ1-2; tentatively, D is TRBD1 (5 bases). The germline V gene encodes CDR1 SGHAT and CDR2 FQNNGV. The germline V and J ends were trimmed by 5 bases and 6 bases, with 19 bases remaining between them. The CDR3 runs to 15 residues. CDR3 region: CASSDFPGTRDGYTF. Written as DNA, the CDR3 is TGTGCCAGCAGCGACTTTCCCGGGACGAGGGATGGCTACACCTTC.

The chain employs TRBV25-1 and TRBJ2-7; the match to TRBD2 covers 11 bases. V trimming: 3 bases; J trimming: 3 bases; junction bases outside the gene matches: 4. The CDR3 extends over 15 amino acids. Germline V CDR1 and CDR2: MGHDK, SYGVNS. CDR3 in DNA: TGTGCCAGCAGTGAGACCGGGACTAGCGGCTACGAGCAGTACTTC. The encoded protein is CASSETGTSGYEQYF.

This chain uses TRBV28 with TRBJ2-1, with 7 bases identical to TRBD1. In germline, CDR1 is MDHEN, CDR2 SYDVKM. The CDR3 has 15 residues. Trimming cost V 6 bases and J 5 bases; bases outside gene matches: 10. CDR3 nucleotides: TGTGCCAGCAGACCCGCCGAGGACAGGAACAATGAGCAGTTCTTC. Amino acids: CASRPAEDRNNEQFF.

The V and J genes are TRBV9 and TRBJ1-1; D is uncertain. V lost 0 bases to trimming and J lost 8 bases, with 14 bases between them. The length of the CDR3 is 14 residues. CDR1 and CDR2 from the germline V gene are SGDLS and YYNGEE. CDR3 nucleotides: TGTGCCAGCAGCGTAGGGTCGCAAGAAACAGAAGCTTTCTTT. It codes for CASSVGSQETEAFF.

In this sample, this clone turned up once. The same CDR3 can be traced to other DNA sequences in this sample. This CDR3 is CASSYSRLDNEQFF. CDR3 sequence (DNA): TGTGCCAGCAGTTACTCCAGGCTAGACAATGAGCAGTTCTTC. The V and J genes are TRBV6-5 and TRBJ2-1, with D unclear. From germline, CDR1 is MNHEY and CDR2 SVGAGI. This CDR3 is 14 amino acids long. The germline V and J ends were trimmed by 0 bases and 5 bases, with 8 bases remaining between them.

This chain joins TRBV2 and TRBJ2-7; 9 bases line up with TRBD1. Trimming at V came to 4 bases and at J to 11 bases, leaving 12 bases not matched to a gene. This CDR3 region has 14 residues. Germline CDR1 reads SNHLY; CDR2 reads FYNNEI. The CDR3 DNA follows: TGTGCCAGCAGTGTAGAGGGACAGGGTCGATATGAGTACTTC. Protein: CASSVEGQGRYEYF. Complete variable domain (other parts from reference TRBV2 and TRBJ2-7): EPEVTQTPSHQVTQMGQEVILRCVPISNHLYFYWYRQILGQKVEFLVSFYNNEISEKSEIFDDQFSVERPDGSNFTLKIRSTKLEDSAMYFCASSVEGQGRYEYFGPGTRLTVT.

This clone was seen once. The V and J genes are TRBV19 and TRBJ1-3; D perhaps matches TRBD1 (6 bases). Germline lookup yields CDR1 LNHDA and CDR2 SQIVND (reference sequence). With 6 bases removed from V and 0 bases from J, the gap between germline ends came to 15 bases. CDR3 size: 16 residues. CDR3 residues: CASRRGAGASGNTIYF. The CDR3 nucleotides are TGTGCCAGTAGGAGAGGCGCGGGGGCCTCTGGAAACACCATATATTTT.

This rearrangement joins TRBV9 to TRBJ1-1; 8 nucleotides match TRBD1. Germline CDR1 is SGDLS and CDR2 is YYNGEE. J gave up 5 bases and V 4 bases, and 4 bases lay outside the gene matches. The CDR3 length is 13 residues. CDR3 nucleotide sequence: TGTGCCAGCAGCCTAACAGGGGGTACTGAAGCTTTCTTT. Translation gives CASSLTGGTEAFF.

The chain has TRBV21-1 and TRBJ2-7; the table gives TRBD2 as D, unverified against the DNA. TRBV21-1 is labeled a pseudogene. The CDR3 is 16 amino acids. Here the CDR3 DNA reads TGTGCCAGCGGCAAAGCGGGAGGGCACTTTGATGGCGAGCAGTACTTC. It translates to CASGKAGGHFDGEQYF.

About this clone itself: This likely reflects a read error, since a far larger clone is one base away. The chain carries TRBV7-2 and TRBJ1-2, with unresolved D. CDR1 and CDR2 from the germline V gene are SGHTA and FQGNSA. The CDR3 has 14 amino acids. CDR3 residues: CAGSLAAIGYGYTF. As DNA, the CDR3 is TGTGCCGGCAGCTTAGCTGCTATCGGCTATGGCTACACCTTC.

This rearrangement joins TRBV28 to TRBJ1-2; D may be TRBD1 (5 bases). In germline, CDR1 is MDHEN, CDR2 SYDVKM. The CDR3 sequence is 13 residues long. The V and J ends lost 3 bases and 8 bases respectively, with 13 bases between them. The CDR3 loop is CASSFEGTRGYTF. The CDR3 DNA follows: TGTGCCAGCAGTTTCGAGGGGACGAGAGGCTACACCTTC.

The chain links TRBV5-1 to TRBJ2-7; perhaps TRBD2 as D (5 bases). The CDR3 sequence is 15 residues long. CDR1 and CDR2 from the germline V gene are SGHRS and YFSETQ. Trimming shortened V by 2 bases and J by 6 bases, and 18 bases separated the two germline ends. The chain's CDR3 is CASSFKEARSAEQYF. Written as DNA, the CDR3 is TGCGCCAGCAGCTTCAAGGAGGCACGGAGCGCCGAGCAGTACTTC.

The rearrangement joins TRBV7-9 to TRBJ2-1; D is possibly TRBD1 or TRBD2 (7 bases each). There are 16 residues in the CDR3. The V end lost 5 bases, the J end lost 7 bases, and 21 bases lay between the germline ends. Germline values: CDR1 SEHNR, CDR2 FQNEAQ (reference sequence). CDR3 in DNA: TGTGCCAGCAGCCCAAGGGGGCCTACTAGCGAGAATGAGCAGTTCTTC. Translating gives CASSPRGPTSENEQFF.

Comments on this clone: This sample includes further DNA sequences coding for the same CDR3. The CDR3 spells CASSQGQSYEQYF. CDR3 nucleotide sequence: TGTGCCAGCTCACAGGGACAGTCCTACGAGCAGTACTTC. This sequence joins TRBV18 and TRBJ2-7, with 7 bases identical to TRBD1. CDR1 KGHSH and CDR2 LQKENI come from the germline V gene. The CDR3 has 13 residues. Trimming at V came to 4 bases and at J to 1 base, leaving 1 base not matched to a gene.

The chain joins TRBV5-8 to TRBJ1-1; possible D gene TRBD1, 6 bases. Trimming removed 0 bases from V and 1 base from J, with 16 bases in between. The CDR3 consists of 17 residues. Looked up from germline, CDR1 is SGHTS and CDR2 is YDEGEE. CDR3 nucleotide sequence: TGTGCCAGCAGCTTGGCAGGGGCCTCTTTCGGGAACACTGAAGCTTTCTTT. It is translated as CASSLAGASFGNTEAFF.

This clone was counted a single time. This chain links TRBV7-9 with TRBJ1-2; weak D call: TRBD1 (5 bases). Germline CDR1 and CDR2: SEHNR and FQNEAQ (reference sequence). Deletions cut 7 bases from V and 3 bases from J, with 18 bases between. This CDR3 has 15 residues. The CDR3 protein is CASTLDGGSYYGYTF. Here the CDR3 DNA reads TGTGCCAGCACCCTAGATGGGGGTTCTTACTATGGCTACACCTTC.

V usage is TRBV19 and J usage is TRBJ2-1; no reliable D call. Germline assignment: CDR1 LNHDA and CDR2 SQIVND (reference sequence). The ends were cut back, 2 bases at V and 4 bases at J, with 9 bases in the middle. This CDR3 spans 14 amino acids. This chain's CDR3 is CASSIKATYNEQFF. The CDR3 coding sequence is TGTGCCAGTAGTATAAAAGCTACTTACAATGAGCAGTTCTTC.

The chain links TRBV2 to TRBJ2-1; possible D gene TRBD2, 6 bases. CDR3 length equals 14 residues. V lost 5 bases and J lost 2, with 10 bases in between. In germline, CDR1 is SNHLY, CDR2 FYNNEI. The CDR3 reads CASSFGRPYNEQFF. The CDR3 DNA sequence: TGTGCCAGCAGTTTCGGGAGACCCTACAATGAGCAGTTCTTC.

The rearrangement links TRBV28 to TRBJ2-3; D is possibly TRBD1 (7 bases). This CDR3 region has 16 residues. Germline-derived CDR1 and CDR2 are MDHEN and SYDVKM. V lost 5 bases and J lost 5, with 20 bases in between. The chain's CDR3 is CASSPTLGGGGDTQYF. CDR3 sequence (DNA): TGTGCCAGCAGTCCAACACTAGGAGGGGGCGGAGATACGCAGTATTTT. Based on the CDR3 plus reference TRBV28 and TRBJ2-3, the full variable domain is DVKVTQSSRYLVKRTGEKVFLECVQDMDHENMFWYRQDPGLGLRLIYFSYDVKMKEKGDIPEGYSVSREKKERFSLILESASTNQTSMYLCASSPTLGGGGDTQYFGPGTRLTVL.

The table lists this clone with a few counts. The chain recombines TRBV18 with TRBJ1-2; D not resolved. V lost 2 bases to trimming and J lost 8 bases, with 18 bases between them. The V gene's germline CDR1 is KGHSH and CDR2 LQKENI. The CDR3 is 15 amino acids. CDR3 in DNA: TGTGCCAGCTCACCAACGAGCCCCGAGAGAGGGGGCTACACCTTC. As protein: CASSPTSPERGGYTF.

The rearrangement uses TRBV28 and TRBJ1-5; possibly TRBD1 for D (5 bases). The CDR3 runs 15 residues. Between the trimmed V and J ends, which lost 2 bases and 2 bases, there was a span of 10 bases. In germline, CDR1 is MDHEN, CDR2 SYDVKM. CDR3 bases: TGTGCCAGCAGTTTAGGGGGTTTGGGCAATCAGCCCCAGCATTTT. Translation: CASSLGGLGNQPQHF.

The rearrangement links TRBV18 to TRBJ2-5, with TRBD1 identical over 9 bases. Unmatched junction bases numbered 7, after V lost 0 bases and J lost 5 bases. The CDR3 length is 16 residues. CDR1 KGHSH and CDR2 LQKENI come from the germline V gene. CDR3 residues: CASSPPGTGTVETQYF. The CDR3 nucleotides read TGTGCCAGCTCACCACCGGGGACAGGGACCGTGGAGACCCAGTACTTC.

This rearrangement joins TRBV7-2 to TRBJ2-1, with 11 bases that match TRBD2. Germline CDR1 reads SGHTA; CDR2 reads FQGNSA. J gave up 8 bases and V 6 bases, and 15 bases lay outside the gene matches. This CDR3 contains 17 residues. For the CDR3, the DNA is TGTGCCAGCAGAATTACCGAGGTTAGCGGGAGGGCCTATGAGCAGTTCTTC. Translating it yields CASRITEVSGRAYEQFF.